One and the same sample provided the 24 T cell receptor beta chains below, sequenced in a study of T-cell memory formation after mild COVID-19 listed by TCRdb under 2021. Libraries were prepared through 5' RACE. Sequencing was performed on an Illumina NovaSeq 6000. Through fastp at Q25 and MiXCR, TCRdb rebuilt clones from the public reads, retaining in-frame beta chains. A single entry per CDR3 protein holds the most common genes and DNA from its merged rows. In all, the sample holds 250,000 or so distinct CDR3 sequences, and approximately 19% of those were seen once. Clones ranked in the top ten supply about 21% of the sample. The sample consisted of PBMCs or a T cell subset sorted from them (not recorded which). Source of these receptors: a man younger than 35 who had mild COVID-19 (a few samples of this study predate the infection). The sample titles of this study are shuffled in the database, so cell type and time point are left out; the donor was told from shared clones.

In this sample, this clonotype turned up a few times. V is TRBV5-6 and J is TRBJ2-7; TRBD1 matches at 7 bases. Germline CDR1 and CDR2: SGHDT and YYEEEE. The trim removed 4 bases at V and 2 bases at J, leaving 6 bases unmatched. CDR3 size: 14 residues. CDR3 sequence (DNA): TGTGCCAGCAGCCGACAGGACAGGCCCTACGAGCAGTACGTC. This codes for CASSRQDRPYEQYV.

This clonotype was seen a handful of times. The chain combines TRBV4-2 with TRBJ1-4; no clear D gene. The germline V gene has CDR1 LGHNA and CDR2 YNFKEQ. V was clipped by 0 bases and J by 0 bases, with 8 bases between them. There are 16 residues in the CDR3. Here the CDR3 reads CASSQDFQATNEKLFF. As DNA, the CDR3 is TGTGCCAGCAGCCAAGATTTTCAAGCAACTAATGAAAAACTGTTTTTT.

This clonotype was counted between two and nine times. This sequence joins TRBV4-3 and TRBJ2-5, with no clear D. V shed 0 bases and J shed 4 bases, with 12 bases lying between them. Germline CDR1 LGHNA, CDR2 YSLEER. This CDR3 is built from 15 residues. The CDR3: CASSQEAYRRETQYF. CDR3 DNA: TGCGCCAGCAGCCAAGAGGCCTACCGACGAGAGACCCAGTACTTC.

This clonotype was detected only a few times. V and J are TRBV19 and TRBJ2-6, with D perhaps matching TRBD2 (5 bases). The CDR3 has 16 amino acids. V lost 3 bases and J lost 0, with 9 bases in between. Germline CDR1 LNHDA, CDR2 SQIVND (reference sequence). In DNA, the CDR3 is TGTGCCAGTAGTATTCGGGGAACCTCTGGGGCCAACGTCCTGACTTTC. Translated: CASSIRGTSGANVLTF.

This clonotype showed up many times. V gene TRBV5-1 combines with J gene TRBJ2-7; 11 nucleotides align to TRBD2. Per the germline V gene, CDR1 is SGHRS and CDR2 is YFSETQ. The CDR3 length is 17 residues. V trimming: 4 bases; J trimming: 0 bases; junction bases outside the gene matches: 9. The CDR3 protein is CASSPPTSGGFSYEQYF. The CDR3 region has the DNA TGCGCCAGCAGCCCACCTACTAGCGGGGGCTTCTCCTACGAGCAGTACTTC.

This chain connects TRBV6-5 to TRBJ2-2; D gene uncertain. The V end lost 0 bases, the J end lost 5 bases, and 4 bases lay between the germline ends. The CDR3 runs to 13 residues. Germline V lookup: CDR1 MNHEY, CDR2 SVGAGI. The CDR3 region is CASSYSPTGELFF. In nucleotides, the CDR3 is TGTGCCAGCAGTTACTCTCCAACCGGGGAGCTGTTTTTT.

This rearrangement joins TRBV20-1 to TRBJ2-1; TRBD1 is a possible D gene (6 bases). From germline, CDR1 is DFQATT and CDR2 SNEGSKA (reference sequence). The CDR3 runs 13 residues. Trimming took off 6 bases at V and 8 bases at J, with 17 bases between the two ends. CDR3 nucleotide sequence: TGCAGTGCAACACCCACTACAGGGCATGAGCAGTTCTTC. This gives the protein CSATPTTGHEQFF.

This chain links TRBV2 with TRBJ2-3; D is uncertain. From germline, CDR1 is SNHLY and CDR2 FYNNEI. The V end lost 7 bases, the J end lost 5 bases, and 16 bases lay between the germline ends. This CDR3 spans 14 amino acids. CDR3 in DNA: TGTGCCAGCATTATTTTGAGCCCGGAAGATACGCAGTATTTT. This codes for CASIILSPEDTQYF.

Points on this clonotype: A read error is possible here, since a much larger clone lies one base away. The CDR3 region is CASSFAQENQYF. The CDR3 nucleotides are TGTGCCAGCAGCTTTGCCCAAGAGAACCAGTACTTC. This rearrangement joins TRBV7-2 to TRBJ2-5; D ambiguous. The CDR3 is 12 residues long. Germline CDR1 SGHTA, CDR2 FQGNSA.

For the CDR3, the DNA is TGTGCTATTGGGGCGACAGGGGGCACTGAAGCTTTCTTT. Its protein product is CAIGATGGTEAFF. J is TRBJ1-1 and V is TRBV19; 9 positions match TRBD1. This CDR3 region has 13 residues. Germline lookup yields CDR1 LNHDA and CDR2 SQIVND (reference sequence).

In this sample, this clonotype turned up a few times. This chain links TRBV3-1 with TRBJ2-1, with 7 nucleotides matching TRBD2. V was clipped by 1 base and J by 7 bases; unmatched bases: 7. Per germline, CDR1 LGHDT and CDR2 YNNKEL (reference sequence). The CDR3 has 15 residues. The CDR3 spells CASSQGGAGRNEQFF. The DNA of the CDR3 is TGTGCCAGCAGCCAAGGTGGAGCGGGGAGGAATGAGCAGTTCTTC.

The chain uses TRBV28 and TRBJ1-4, with 8 bases matching TRBD1. CDR3 length equals 15 residues. Germline CDR1 is MDHEN and CDR2 is SYDVKM. Trimming at V came to 6 bases and at J to 1 base, leaving 4 bases not matched to a gene. The CDR3 sequence is CASRSQGGTNEKLFF. Here the CDR3 DNA reads TGTGCCAGCAGATCACAGGGGGGAACTAATGAAAAACTGTTTTTT.

The chain recombines TRBV29-1 with TRBJ1-3; D not resolved. CDR1 is SQVTM and CDR2 is ANQGSEA in the germline V gene. V lost 4 bases to trimming and J lost 0 bases, with 7 bases between them. The CDR3 contains 13 residues. This chain's CDR3 is CSVGLSSGNTIYF. CDR3 in DNA: TGCAGCGTTGGTCTCAGCTCTGGAAACACCATATATTTT.

This chain connects TRBV12-3 or TRBV12-4 to TRBJ1-5; the D gene is possibly TRBD1 (5 bases). The V end was cut by 1 base, the J end by 1 base, with 11 bases between. The CDR3 spans 16 residues. The CDR3 loop reads CASSLGSGISNQPQHF. The CDR3 DNA sequence: TGTGCCAGCAGTTTAGGGTCAGGGATAAGCAATCAGCCCCAGCATTTT.

This chain connects TRBV18 to TRBJ2-7; the match to TRBD1 covers 9 bases. The CDR3 sequence is 15 residues long. Germline values: CDR1 KGHSH, CDR2 LQKENI. The trim removed 6 bases at V and 3 bases at J, leaving 9 bases unmatched. As DNA, the CDR3 is TGTGCCAGCTCCCCGTCGGGACAGGGTCTCTACGAGCAGTACTTC. Residues: CASSPSGQGLYEQYF.

The genes are TRBV10-3 and TRBJ2-7; D is tentatively TRBD1 or TRBD2 (5 bases each). Germline CDR1 ENHRY, CDR2 SYGVKD. V was clipped by 6 bases and J by 4 bases, with 16 bases between them. The CDR3 is 14 amino acids. The CDR3 nucleotides are TGTGCCATCAGGAGGGGACCCCTAGGGTACGAGCAGTACTTC. This encodes CAIRRGPLGYEQYF.

The rearrangement links TRBV4-2 to TRBJ1-2; unclear D gene. Germline V gives CDR1 LGHNA, CDR2 YNFKEQ. V was trimmed by 4 bases and J by 7 bases, leaving 7 bases between them. The CDR3 has 11 residues. Here the CDR3 reads CASSLEAGYTF. The CDR3 region has the DNA TGTGCCAGCAGCCTAGAGGCTGGCTACACCTTC.

This clonotype was seen more than once but under ten times. V usage is TRBV5-1 and J usage is TRBJ2-7; 7 positions agree with TRBD2. The CDR3 length is 15 residues. Per germline, CDR1 SGHRS and CDR2 YFSETQ. V lost 2 bases and J lost 3; bases outside the gene matches: 8. In nucleotides, the CDR3 is TGCGCCAGCAGCTTTCTAACGGGGGGAGGCTACGAGCAGTACTTC. This codes for CASSFLTGGGYEQYF. Full variable domain (rest looked up from reference TRBV5-1 and TRBJ2-7): KAGVTQTPRYLIKTRGQQVTLSCSPISGHRSVSWYQQTPGQGLQFLFEYFSETQRNKGNFPGRFSGRQFSNSRSEMNVSTLELGDSALYLCASSFLTGGGYEQYFGPGTRLTVT.

This clonotype was seen more than once but under ten times. The gene calls are TRBV20-1 and TRBJ2-1; perhaps D is TRBD1 or TRBD2 (7 bases each). There are 14 residues in the CDR3. Trimming cost V 0 bases and J 6 bases, with 12 bases left between them. Per the germline V gene, CDR1 is DFQATT and CDR2 is SNEGSKA (reference sequence). Here the CDR3 DNA reads TGCAGTGCTAGAGATCCCAGGGGGGGCAATGAGCAGTTCTTC. Amino acids: CSARDPRGGNEQFF.

In this sample, this clonotype turned up a few times. The chain couples TRBV7-2 to TRBJ1-6; no definite D call. There are 12 residues in the CDR3. Per the germline V gene, CDR1 is SGHTA and CDR2 is FQGNSA. V dropped 6 bases and J dropped 9 bases, with 9 bases sitting between them. CDR3 DNA: TGTGCCAGCAGACACTACGGTTCACCCCTCCACTTT. This translates into CASRHYGSPLHF.

This clonotype was counted a few times. V usage is TRBV20-1 and J usage is TRBJ1-6; the match to TRBD1 covers 8 bases. Unmatched junction bases numbered 9, after V lost 0 bases and J lost 5 bases. This CDR3 is built from 17 residues. Germline values: CDR1 DFQATT, CDR2 SNEGSKA (reference sequence). This chain's CDR3 is CSARDYQGALDNSPLHF. Written as DNA, the CDR3 is TGCAGTGCTAGAGATTACCAGGGGGCTCTTGATAATTCACCCCTCCACTTT.

This clonotype has just a few counts. This chain uses TRBV12-3 or TRBV12-4 with TRBJ2-2; 12 positions match TRBD2. V trimming: 4 bases; J trimming: 6 bases; junction bases outside the gene matches: 3. The CDR3 has 15 residues. The CDR3 DNA sequence: TGTGCCAGCAGTTGGACTAGCGGGGTAGCCGGGGAGCTGTTTTTT. This codes for CASSWTSGVAGELFF.

This clonotype was counted between two and nine times. The CDR3 protein is CASRREGPGDEQYF. In DNA form, the CDR3 reads TGTGCCAGCCGCAGAGAGGGGCCGGGGGACGAGCAGTACTTC. The chain couples TRBV6-5 to TRBJ2-7, with D possibly matching TRBD2 (6 bases). CDR1 and CDR2 (germline): MNHEY, SVGAGI. There are 14 residues in the CDR3. Trimming cost V 8 bases and J 5 bases, with 19 bases left between them.

This clonotype has just a few counts. V gene TRBV30 combines with J gene TRBJ2-2, with TRBD2 identical over 9 bases. The CDR3 is made up of 14 amino acids. J was trimmed by 5 bases and V by 7 bases; bases with no gene match: 8. The germline V gene encodes CDR1 GTSNPN and CDR2 SVGIG (reference sequence). CDR3 residues: CAYERGAGTGELFF. The CDR3 nucleotides are TGTGCCTACGAGCGGGGGGCCGGGACCGGGGAGCTGTTTTTT.